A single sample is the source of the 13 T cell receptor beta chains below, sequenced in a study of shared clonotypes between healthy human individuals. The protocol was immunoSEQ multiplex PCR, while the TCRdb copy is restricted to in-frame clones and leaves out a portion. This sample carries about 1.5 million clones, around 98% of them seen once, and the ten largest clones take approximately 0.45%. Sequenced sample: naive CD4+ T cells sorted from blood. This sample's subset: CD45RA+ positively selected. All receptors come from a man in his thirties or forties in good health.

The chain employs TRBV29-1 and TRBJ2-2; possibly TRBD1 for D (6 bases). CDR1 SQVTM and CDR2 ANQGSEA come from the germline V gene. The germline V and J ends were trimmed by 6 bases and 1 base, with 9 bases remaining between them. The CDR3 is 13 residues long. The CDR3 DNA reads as TGCAGCGTACCGGGACAGAACACCGGGGAGCTGTTTTTT. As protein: CSVPGQNTGELFF.

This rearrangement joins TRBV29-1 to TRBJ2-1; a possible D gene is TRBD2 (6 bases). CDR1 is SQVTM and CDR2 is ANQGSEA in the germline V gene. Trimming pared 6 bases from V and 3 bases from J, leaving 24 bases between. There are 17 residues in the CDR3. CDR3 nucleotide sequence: TGCAGCGTCCTATATAGGGAACGGACTACCCGCTACAATGAGCAGTTCTTC. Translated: CSVLYRERTTRYNEQFF.

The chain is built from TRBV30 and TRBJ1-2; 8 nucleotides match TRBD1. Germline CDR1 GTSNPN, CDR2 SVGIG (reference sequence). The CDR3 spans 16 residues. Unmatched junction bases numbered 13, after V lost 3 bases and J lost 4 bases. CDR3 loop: CAWSPIGDRTRYGYTF. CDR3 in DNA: TGTGCCTGGAGCCCCATAGGGGACAGGACCCGCTATGGCTACACCTTC.

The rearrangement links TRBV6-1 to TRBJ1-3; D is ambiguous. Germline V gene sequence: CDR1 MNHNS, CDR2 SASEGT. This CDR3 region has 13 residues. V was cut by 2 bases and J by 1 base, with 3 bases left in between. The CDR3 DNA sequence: TGTGCCAGCAGTGAACAGTCTGGAAACACCATATATTTT. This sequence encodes CASSEQSGNTIYF.

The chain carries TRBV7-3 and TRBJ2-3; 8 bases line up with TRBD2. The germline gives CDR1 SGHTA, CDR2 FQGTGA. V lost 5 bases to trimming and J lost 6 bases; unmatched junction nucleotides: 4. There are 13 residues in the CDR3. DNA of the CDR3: TGTGCCAGCAGCCCGGGACTAGAGGATACGCAGTATTTT. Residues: CASSPGLEDTQYF.

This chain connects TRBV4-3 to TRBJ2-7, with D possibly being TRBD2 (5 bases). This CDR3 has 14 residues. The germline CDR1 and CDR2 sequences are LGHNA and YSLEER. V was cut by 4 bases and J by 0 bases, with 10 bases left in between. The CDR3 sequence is CASSRTGSSYEQYF. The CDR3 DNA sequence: TGCGCCAGCAGCCGGACTGGTAGCTCCTACGAGCAGTACTTC.

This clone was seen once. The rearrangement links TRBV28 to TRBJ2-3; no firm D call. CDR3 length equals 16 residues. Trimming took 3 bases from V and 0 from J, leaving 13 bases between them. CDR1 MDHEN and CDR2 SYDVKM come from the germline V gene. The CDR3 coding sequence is TGTGCCAGCAGTTTCCCCTGGCCAAAAAGCACAGATACGCAGTATTTT. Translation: CASSFPWPKSTDTQYF. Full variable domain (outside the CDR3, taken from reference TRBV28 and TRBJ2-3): DVKVTQSSRYLVKRTGEKVFLECVQDMDHENMFWYRQDPGLGLRLIYFSYDVKMKEKGDIPEGYSVSREKKERFSLILESASTNQTSMYLCASSFPWPKSTDTQYFGPGTRLTVL.

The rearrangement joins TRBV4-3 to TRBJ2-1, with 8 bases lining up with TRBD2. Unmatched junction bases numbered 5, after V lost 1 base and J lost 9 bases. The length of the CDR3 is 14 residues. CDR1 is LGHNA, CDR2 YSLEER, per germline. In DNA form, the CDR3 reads TGCGCCAGCAGCCAAGTTATTCGGGGGGGTGAGCAGTTCTTC. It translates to CASSQVIRGGEQFF.

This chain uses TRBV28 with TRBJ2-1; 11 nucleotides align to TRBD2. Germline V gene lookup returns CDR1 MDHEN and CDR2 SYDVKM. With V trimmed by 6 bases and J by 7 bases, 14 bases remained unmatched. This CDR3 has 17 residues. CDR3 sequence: CASRKGITSGSRNEQFF. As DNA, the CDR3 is TGTGCCAGCAGGAAGGGGATTACTAGCGGGAGTAGGAATGAGCAGTTCTTC.

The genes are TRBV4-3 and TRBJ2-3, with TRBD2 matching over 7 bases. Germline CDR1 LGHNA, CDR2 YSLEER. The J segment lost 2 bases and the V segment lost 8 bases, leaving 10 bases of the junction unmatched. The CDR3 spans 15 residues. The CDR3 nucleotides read TGCGCCAGCGGGCTAGCGGTAGGAATCACAGATACGCAGTATTTT. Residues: CASGLAVGITDTQYF.

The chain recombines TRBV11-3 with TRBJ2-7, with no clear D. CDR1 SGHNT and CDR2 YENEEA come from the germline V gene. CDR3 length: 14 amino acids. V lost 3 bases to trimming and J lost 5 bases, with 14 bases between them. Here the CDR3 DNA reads TGTGCCAGCAGCTTCCGGCCCCGCGGCCACGAGCAGTACTTC. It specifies CASSFRPRGHEQYF.

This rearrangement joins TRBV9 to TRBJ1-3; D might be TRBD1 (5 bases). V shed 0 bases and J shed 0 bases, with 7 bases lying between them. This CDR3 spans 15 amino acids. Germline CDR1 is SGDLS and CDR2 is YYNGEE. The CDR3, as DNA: TGTGCCAGCAGCGTAGAGGGGCACTCTGGAAACACCATATATTTT. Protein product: CASSVEGHSGNTIYF.

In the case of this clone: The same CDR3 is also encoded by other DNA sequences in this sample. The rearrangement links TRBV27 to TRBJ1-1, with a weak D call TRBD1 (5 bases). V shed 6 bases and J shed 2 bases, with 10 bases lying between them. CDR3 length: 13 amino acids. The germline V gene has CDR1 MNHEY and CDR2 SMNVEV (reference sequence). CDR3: CASSLQGNTEAFF. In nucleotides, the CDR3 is TGTGCCAGCAGCCTTCAGGGTAACACTGAAGCTTTCTTT.